One sample yielded the 20 T cell receptor beta chains listed below, sequenced in a study of cytomegalovirus exposure and HLA in healthy donors. The table came from immunoSEQ multiplex PCR; TCRdb's copy has only in-frame clones and leaves some out. The sample holds 150,000 to 200,000 clones, around 90% seen once. Sequencing input: PBMCs. The receptors originated from a man aged 18 to 35 in good health and CMV-seronegative.

This chain joins TRBV19 and TRBJ2-3, with D possibly matching TRBD2 (6 bases). The CDR3 is 13 amino acids. Per the germline V gene, CDR1 is LNHDA and CDR2 is SQIVND (reference sequence). With 8 bases removed from V and 4 bases from J, the gap between germline ends came to 13 bases. The CDR3 protein is CASHMRGADTQYF. DNA of the CDR3: TGTGCCAGTCACATGCGGGGAGCAGATACGCAGTATTTT.

The chain links TRBV5-1 to TRBJ2-7, with 9 bases identical to TRBD2. After removal of 6 bases from V and 4 bases from J, the junction contained 5 bases not matched to a gene. The CDR3 is 13 amino acids. Germline V lookup: CDR1 SGHRS, CDR2 YFSETQ. CDR3 nucleotides: TGCGCCAGCAAGCTGGCGGGAGGGTACGAGCAGTACTTC. This sequence encodes CASKLAGGYEQYF.

The V and J genes are TRBV29-1 and TRBJ2-5; the D gene is possibly TRBD2 (5 bases). This CDR3 is 12 amino acids long. With 4 bases removed from V and 7 bases from J, the gap between germline ends came to 13 bases. Germline V gives CDR1 SQVTM, CDR2 ANQGSEA. The CDR3 bases are TGCAGCGTTGTGAGGGCGATCGGGACCCAGTACTTC. Translated: CSVVRAIGTQYF.

This clone was found once. J is TRBJ1-5 and V is TRBV6-1; D might be TRBD1 (6 bases). Per the germline V gene, CDR1 is MNHNS and CDR2 is SASEGT. The CDR3 length is 11 residues. V was trimmed by 10 bases and J by 4 bases, leaving 8 bases between them. The CDR3 loop reads CATGQNQPQHF. The CDR3 DNA reads TGTGCCACGGGACAAAATCAGCCCCAGCATTTT.

The chain recombines TRBV27 with TRBJ2-7, with D maybe TRBD2 (6 bases). Germline CDR1 is MNHEY and CDR2 is SMNVEV (reference sequence). The CDR3 is 13 amino acids. V was cut by 5 bases and J by 6 bases, with 14 bases left in between. CDR3 loop: CASSPKAGREQYF. The CDR3, as DNA: TGTGCCAGCAGTCCGAAGGCGGGGCGCGAGCAGTACTTC.

V usage is TRBV5-1 and J usage is TRBJ1-2; D may be TRBD1 (6 bases). The CDR3 runs 16 residues. The V and J ends lost 4 bases and 6 bases respectively, with 22 bases between them. Germline V gives CDR1 SGHRS, CDR2 YFSETQ. The CDR3: CASSPTRGIGIDGYTF. CDR3 nucleotide sequence: TGCGCCAGCAGCCCCACGAGGGGGATTGGAATCGATGGCTACACCTTC.

V gene TRBV5-6 combines with J gene TRBJ1-2, with 10 bases that match TRBD1. Unmatched junction bases numbered 7, after V lost 2 bases and J lost 6 bases. The CDR3 has 15 residues. The germline V gene encodes CDR1 SGHDT and CDR2 YYEEEE. CDR3 nucleotide sequence: TGTGCCAGCAGCTTTTGGGACAGGGGTTTTAATGGCTACACCTTC. Translation gives CASSFWDRGFNGYTF.

The rearrangement links TRBV4-1 to TRBJ2-2; TRBD1 is a possible D gene (5 bases). Germline assignment: CDR1 MGHRA and CDR2 YSYEKL. The CDR3 totals 14 residues. V lost 2 bases to trimming and J lost 4 bases, with 8 bases between them. The CDR3 coding sequence is TGCGCCAGCAGCCAACAGGGCACCACCGGGGAGCTGTTTTTT. Encoded protein: CASSQQGTTGELFF.

The chain carries TRBV27 and TRBJ2-1, with 10 bases fitting TRBD2. Germline CDR1 MNHEY, CDR2 SMNVEV (reference sequence). The J segment lost 2 bases and the V segment lost 5 bases, leaving 6 bases of the junction unmatched. CDR3 length equals 16 residues. The CDR3 loop is CASSAKAGGTYNEQFF. CDR3 DNA: TGTGCCAGCAGTGCAAAAGCGGGAGGGACCTACAATGAGCAGTTCTTC.

V and J are TRBV7-6 and TRBJ2-7; TRBD1 is a possible D gene (6 bases). The CDR3 spans 15 residues. Germline CDR1 reads SGHVS; CDR2 reads FNYEAQ. The V and J ends lost 5 bases and 2 bases respectively, with 16 bases between them. The chain's CDR3 is CASSREQGSPYEQYF. The CDR3 DNA is TGTGCCAGCAGCCGAGAACAGGGTTCCCCCTACGAGCAGTACTTC.

This rearrangement joins TRBV7-6 to TRBJ1-1, with D perhaps matching TRBD1 (6 bases). This CDR3 comprises 13 residues. In germline, CDR1 is SGHVS, CDR2 FNYEAQ. V lost 3 bases to trimming and J lost 5 bases, with 10 bases between them. The CDR3 here is CASSLTGMTEAFF. The CDR3 DNA reads as TGTGCCAGCAGCTTGACAGGAATGACTGAAGCTTTCTTT. Using reference TRBV7-6 and TRBJ1-1 for the parts outside the CDR3, the full variable domain is GAGVSQSPRYKVTKRGQDVALRCDPISGHVSLYWYRQALGQGPEFLTYFNYEAQQDKSGLPNDRFSAERPEGSISTLTIQRTEQRDSAMYRCASSLTGMTEAFFGQGTRLTVV.

The chain recombines TRBV27 with TRBJ1-1; D ambiguous. The V and J ends lost 8 bases and 3 bases respectively, with 16 bases between them. Germline V CDR1 and CDR2: MNHEY, SMNVEV (reference sequence). This CDR3 has 14 residues. The CDR3 loop reads CASSRGVLDTEAFF. In DNA, the CDR3 is TGTGCCAGCTCCCGCGGGGTTCTGGACACTGAAGCTTTCTTT.

The V gene is TRBV2, the J gene TRBJ2-7; 9 bases map to TRBD1. V dropped 5 bases and J dropped 0; count of bases not matched to a gene: 5. The CDR3 length is 15 residues. Germline assignment: CDR1 SNHLY and CDR2 FYNNEI. The CDR3: CASSYRDRVSYEQYF. The CDR3 region has the DNA TGTGCCAGCAGTTACCGGGACAGGGTCTCCTACGAGCAGTACTTC.

This chain joins TRBV2 and TRBJ1-5; D unclear. Deletions cut 1 base from V and 4 bases from J, with 11 bases between. Germline loops: CDR1 SNHLY, CDR2 FYNNEI. The CDR3 extends over 15 amino acids. CDR3 loop: CASSEVGGGNQPQHF. CDR3 in DNA: TGTGCCAGCAGTGAAGTCGGCGGCGGGAATCAGCCCCAGCATTTT. Using reference TRBV2 and TRBJ1-5 for the parts outside the CDR3, the full variable domain is EPEVTQTPSHQVTQMGQEVILRCVPISNHLYFYWYRQILGQKVEFLVSFYNNEISEKSEIFDDQFSVERPDGSNFTLKIRSTKLEDSAMYFCASSEVGGGNQPQHFGDGTRLSIL.

V is TRBV10-3 and J is TRBJ2-7; D perhaps matches TRBD2 (6 bases). This CDR3 contains 14 residues. The V gene lost 4 bases and the J gene lost 3 bases, with 13 bases spanning the gap. Germline loops: CDR1 ENHRY, CDR2 SYGVKD. CDR3 DNA: TGTGCCATCAGTGTAAAACAGGAGGGCTACGAGCAGTACGTC. This gives the protein CAISVKQEGYEQYV.

This chain joins TRBV27 and TRBJ2-1, with 9 bases fitting TRBD1. The V gene end was trimmed by 6 bases and the J gene end by 6 bases; junction bases not matched to a gene: 6. The germline V gene encodes CDR1 MNHEY and CDR2 SMNVEV (reference sequence). CDR3 size: 14 residues. The DNA of the CDR3 is TGTGCCAGCAGGAACACAGGGGGCATCAATGAGCAGTTCTTC. Its translation is CASRNTGGINEQFF.

The rearrangement uses TRBV19 and TRBJ1-2; 12 nucleotides agree with TRBD1. After removal of 11 bases from V and 4 bases from J, the junction contained 11 bases not matched to a gene. This CDR3 comprises 15 residues. Per the germline V gene, CDR1 is LNHDA and CDR2 is SQIVND (reference sequence). The CDR3 nucleotides read TGTGCCGCCTCCGGGACAGGGGGCTCCGGCTATGGCTACACCTTC. It encodes CAASGTGGSGYGYTF.

The V call is TRBV7-2, the J call TRBJ2-1, with unresolved D. Germline V lookup: CDR1 SGHTA, CDR2 FQGNSA. The CDR3 sequence is 11 residues long. The ends were cut back, 6 bases at V and 9 bases at J, with 9 bases in the middle. The CDR3 DNA reads TGTGCCAGCAGGCGATCCTCTGAGCAGTTCTTC. Translation gives CASRRSSEQFF.

V is TRBV10-2 and J is TRBJ2-7; TRBD1 aligns across 7 bases. CDR3 length: 14 residues. Germline lookup yields CDR1 WSHSY and CDR2 SAAADI. The ends lost 6 bases at V and 2 bases at J; junction bases unmatched: 7. CDR3 nucleotide sequence: TGCGCCAGCAGAGTTACAGGGGTCGCCTACGAGCAGTACTTC. As protein: CASRVTGVAYEQYF.

The chain couples TRBV4-1 to TRBJ1-4; tentatively, D is TRBD1 (6 bases). This CDR3 has 15 residues. The germline gives CDR1 MGHRA, CDR2 YSYEKL. V was trimmed by 4 bases and J by 8 bases, leaving 17 bases between them. The CDR3 here is CASSPVIQGDEKLFF. As DNA, the CDR3 is TGCGCCAGCAGCCCAGTAATACAGGGAGACGAAAAACTGTTTTTT.